A single sample is the source of the 30 T cell receptor beta chains below, sequenced in a study of cytomegalovirus exposure and HLA in healthy donors. The primer mix had 60 Vbeta and 13 Jbeta primers. The repertoire was sequenced with immunoSEQ multiplex PCR; TCRdb's copy has only in-frame clones and lacks some. This sample carries approximately 200,000 clones, more than 65% of them seen once, and the ten largest clones take 3% to 3.5%. Source material: PBMCs. The source of these receptors is a woman aged 25-40 years in good health and CMV-seropositive.

This chain connects TRBV27 to TRBJ1-2, with D perhaps matching TRBD1 (5 bases). The V gene lost 5 bases and the J gene lost 8 bases, with 15 bases spanning the gap. CDR3 length: 13 residues. The germline V gene has CDR1 MNHEY and CDR2 SMNVEV (reference sequence). This CDR3 reads CASSQTAAGGYTF. CDR3 bases: TGTGCCAGCAGTCAGACAGCCGCTGGGGGCTACACCTTC.

This rearrangement joins TRBV4-1 to TRBJ1-4, with no clear D. The CDR3 contains 18 residues. V was cut by 1 base and J by 6 bases, with 21 bases left in between. In germline, CDR1 is MGHRA, CDR2 YSYEKL. The CDR3 DNA sequence: TGCGCCAGCAGCCAAGGGAGCACTTTTGAGGCGCTTGATGAAAAACTGTTTTTT. It codes for CASSQGSTFEALDEKLFF.

The gene calls are TRBV19 and TRBJ1-5, with 8 bases that match TRBD1. Germline V gives CDR1 LNHDA, CDR2 SQIVND (reference sequence). J was trimmed by 7 bases and V by 3 bases; bases with no gene match: 17. This CDR3 has 18 amino acids. CDR3 nucleotides: TGTGCCAGTAGTATCTTTGCGGCAGGGGGCGATTCGGGCCAGCCCCAGCATTTT. Translating gives CASSIFAAGGDSGQPQHF.

The chain has TRBV2 and TRBJ2-3; TRBD2 aligns across 13 bases. Germline trimming cut 0 bases from V and 4 bases from J; bases unmatched to any gene: 10. The length of the CDR3 is 19 residues. Germline V CDR1 and CDR2: SNHLY, FYNNEI. In DNA form, the CDR3 reads TGTGCCAGCAGTGAAGCTCCGGGCCGACTAGCGGGAGGACCAGATACGCAGTATTTT. It translates to CASSEAPGRLAGGPDTQYF.

This sequence joins TRBV5-8 and TRBJ1-1; D possibly corresponds to TRBD1 (5 bases). This CDR3 contains 16 residues. The V gene lost 4 bases and the J gene lost 0 bases, with 16 bases spanning the gap. CDR1 SGHTS and CDR2 YDEGEE come from the germline V gene. The CDR3 region is CASSRGDVLMNTEAFF. The CDR3 coding sequence is TGTGCCAGCAGCCGGGGGGACGTCCTCATGAACACTGAAGCTTTCTTT.

V is TRBV4-1 and J is TRBJ2-7; TRBD2 agrees at 7 bases. With V trimmed by 0 bases and J by 0 bases, 2 bases remained unmatched. This CDR3 has 15 residues. Per the germline V gene, CDR1 is MGHRA and CDR2 is YSYEKL. CDR3 amino acids: CASSQDGGDSYEQYF. CDR3 DNA: TGCGCCAGCAGCCAAGATGGGGGGGACTCCTACGAGCAGTACTTC.

The gene calls are TRBV10-2 and TRBJ2-5, with 7 bases fitting TRBD2. The DNA matches TRBJ2-7 better at its end, which makes the J call doubtful. The CDR3 is made up of 15 amino acids. The germline CDR1 and CDR2 sequences are WSHSY and SAAADI. The CDR3 DNA sequence: TGCGCCAGCAGTGACCCAGCGGGACTGGCCTACGAGCAGTACTTC. Translating it yields CASSDPAGLAYEQYF.

CDR3 sequence reads: CASSLDNNEQFF. CDR3 DNA: TGTGCCAGCAGCTTAGATAACAATGAGCAGTTCTTC. The rearrangement links TRBV7-2 to TRBJ2-1; D gene ambiguous. CDR3 length: 12 residues. With 1 base removed from V and 5 bases from J, the gap between germline ends came to 3 bases. Germline V gene sequence: CDR1 SGHTA, CDR2 FQGNSA.

V is TRBV19 and J is TRBJ2-1; tentatively, D is TRBD2 (5 bases). The CDR3 has 14 residues. CDR1 and CDR2 from the germline V gene are LNHDA and SQIVND (reference sequence). The V gene lost 5 bases and the J gene lost 3 bases, with 11 bases spanning the gap. CDR3 residues: CASSQPGYYNEQFF. CDR3 sequence (DNA): TGTGCCAGTAGTCAGCCGGGGTACTACAATGAGCAGTTCTTC.

The genes are TRBV5-4 and TRBJ2-7, with a tentative D call TRBD2 (6 bases). This CDR3 is 15 amino acids long. CDR1 is SGHNT and CDR2 is YYREEE in the germline V gene (reference sequence). V was pared by 0 bases and J by 2 bases, with 12 bases between. DNA for the CDR3: TGTGCCAGCAGCTTGGTTGGGGGACTCCCCTACGAGCAGTACTTC. Its protein product is CASSLVGGLPYEQYF.

This chain uses TRBV5-4 with TRBJ1-2; no clear D gene. CDR3 length: 11 amino acids. Germline V gene lookup returns CDR1 SGHNT and CDR2 YYREEE (reference sequence). The V end lost 5 bases, the J end lost 8 bases, and 10 bases lay between the germline ends. In DNA, the CDR3 is TGTGCCAGCAGAACCGCGGAAGGCTACACCTTC. This encodes CASRTAEGYTF.

The V call is TRBV21-1, the J call TRBJ2-1; the table's D call of TRBD1 was not tested on the DNA. TRBV21-1 counts as a pseudogene. The CDR3 loop spans 15 amino acids. CDR3 sequence: CASSKPCAGWNEQFF. The DNA of the CDR3 is TGTGCCAGCAGCAAGCCGTGCGCAGGTTGGAATGAGCAGTTCTTC.

This clone was observed a single time. The rearrangement links TRBV11-2 to TRBJ1-4; D may be TRBD1 (6 bases). Trimming removed 3 bases from V and 4 bases from J, with 9 bases in between. This CDR3 is 14 amino acids long. Germline CDR1 SGHAT, CDR2 FQNNGV. The CDR3 loop reads CASSFRRGNEKLFF. In DNA, the CDR3 is TGTGCCAGCAGCTTCCGCAGGGGTAATGAAAAACTGTTTTTT. Together with reference TRBV11-2 and TRBJ1-4, the CDR3 gives the full variable domain: EAGVAQSPRYKIIEKRQSVAFWCNPISGHATLYWYQQILGQGPKLLIQFQNNGVVDDSQLPKDRFSAERLKGVDSTLKIQPAKLEDSAVYLCASSFRRGNEKLFFGSGTQLSVL.

The gene calls are TRBV19 and TRBJ2-2; a possible D gene is TRBD1 (6 bases). Trimming shortened V by 4 bases and J by 6 bases, and 18 bases separated the two germline ends. This CDR3 comprises 16 residues. CDR1 and CDR2 from the germline V gene are LNHDA and SQIVND (reference sequence). For the CDR3, the DNA is TGTGCCAGTAGTAACCGGGACACGCATTCCCCCGGGGAGCTGTTTTTT. This sequence encodes CASSNRDTHSPGELFF.

This clone was counted only a few times. The chain has TRBV29-1 and TRBJ2-7; the D gene is possibly TRBD2 (7 bases). V was cut by 6 bases and J by 3 bases, with 12 bases left in between. The germline V gene encodes CDR1 SQVTM and CDR2 ANQGSEA. The CDR3 sequence is 12 residues long. CDR3 DNA sequence: TGCAGCGTCGTCGGGGGGCTCTACGAGCAGTACTTC. Amino acids: CSVVGGLYEQYF.

Concerning this clone itself: The junction departs from germline at one end; a sequencing error may be responsible. CDR3 sequence: CASSLGPGQSVF. CDR3 DNA sequence: TGTGCCAGCAGCTTAGGGCCTGGACAAAGTGTTTTT. The chain combines TRBV13 with TRBJ1-4; TRBD1 is a possible D gene (5 bases). Germline lookup yields CDR1 PRHDT and CDR2 FYEKMQ (reference sequence). The CDR3 extends over 12 amino acids.

This chain connects TRBV7-9 to TRBJ2-7, with D possibly being TRBD2 (6 bases). CDR3 length: 14 residues. Trimming removed 3 bases at V and 7 bases at J, with 16 bases between. Germline V gene sequence: CDR1 SEHNR, CDR2 FQNEAQ (reference sequence). CDR3: CASSFHGGPTEQYF. CDR3 nucleotides: TGTGCCAGCAGCTTTCACGGGGGACCTACGGAGCAGTACTTC.

The V call is TRBV19, the J call TRBJ2-7; 7 nucleotides line up with TRBD1. With V trimmed by 6 bases and J by 7 bases, 9 bases remained unmatched. Germline CDR1 reads LNHDA; CDR2 reads SQIVND (reference sequence). The CDR3 covers 13 residues. This chain's CDR3 is CASRDLTGHEQYF. The CDR3 nucleotides are TGTGCCAGTAGAGACCTGACAGGGCATGAGCAGTACTTC.

This clone was found a few times. V usage is TRBV27 and J usage is TRBJ2-7, with TRBD1 identical over 9 bases. CDR3 length: 15 amino acids. Trimming cost V 4 bases and J 3 bases; bases outside gene matches: 7. Per the germline V gene, CDR1 is MNHEY and CDR2 is SMNVEV (reference sequence). In nucleotides, the CDR3 is TGTGCCAGCAGTTCCCGCGGGACAGGGTTCTACGAGCAGTACTTC. Translation gives CASSSRGTGFYEQYF.

V and J are TRBV5-1 and TRBJ2-6, with unresolved D. CDR1 and CDR2 from the germline V gene are SGHRS and YFSETQ. V gave up 1 base and J gave up 0 bases, with 11 bases separating them. This CDR3 contains 17 residues. CDR3 nucleotides: TGCGCCAGCAGCTTGATAGCCTTGAGCTCTGGGGCCAACGTCCTGACTTTC. Its protein is CASSLIALSSGANVLTF. Together with reference TRBV5-1 and TRBJ2-6, the CDR3 gives the full variable domain: KAGVTQTPRYLIKTRGQQVTLSCSPISGHRSVSWYQQTPGQGLQFLFEYFSETQRNKGNFPGRFSGRQFSNSRSEMNVSTLELGDSALYLCASSLIALSSGANVLTFGAGSRLTVL.

This clone was counted only a few times. The chain is built from TRBV5-1 and TRBJ2-1; TRBD2 matches 9 bases. This CDR3 spans 14 amino acids. After removal of 0 bases from V and 8 bases from J, the junction contained 3 bases not matched to a gene. The V gene's germline CDR1 is SGHRS and CDR2 YFSETQ. CDR3 DNA: TGCGCCAGCAGCTTGGGACTAGCGGTACATGAGCAGTTCTTC. It translates to CASSLGLAVHEQFF.

The chain uses TRBV28 and TRBJ2-7, with 11 bases aligning to TRBD2. Germline V gives CDR1 MDHEN, CDR2 SYDVKM. With V trimmed by 3 bases and J by 3 bases, 4 bases remained unmatched. The CDR3 sequence is 15 residues long. CDR3 sequence (DNA): TGTGCCAGCAGTTTCCGGACTAGCGGGTTCTACGAGCAGTACTTC. Its protein is CASSFRTSGFYEQYF.

The genes are TRBV6-4 and TRBJ1-4; D is ambiguous. Germline V lookup: CDR1 MRHNA, CDR2 SNTAGT. V was cut by 4 bases and J by 0 bases, with 6 bases left in between. The CDR3 has 14 residues. The CDR3 here is CASSGPATNEKLFF. In DNA form, the CDR3 reads TGTGCCAGCAGTGGCCCGGCAACTAATGAAAAACTGTTTTTT.

The chain has TRBV14 and TRBJ2-2; D ambiguous. The CDR3 sequence is 16 residues long. Looked up from germline, CDR1 is SGHDN and CDR2 is FVKESK. V lost 4 bases and J lost 2, with 14 bases in between. CDR3 nucleotide sequence: TGTGCCAGCAGCCTTTCTAGGAACTTAAACACCGGGGAGCTGTTTTTT. This gives the protein CASSLSRNLNTGELFF.

This clone was seen a single time. The V and J genes are TRBV28 and TRBJ2-1, with 10 bases aligning to TRBD1. The CDR3 has 16 residues. Trimming took 5 bases from V and 5 from J; bases not matched to a gene: 9. CDR1 is MDHEN and CDR2 is SYDVKM in the germline V gene. CDR3 sequence: CASSPPGQGLNNEQFF. The CDR3, as DNA: TGTGCCAGCAGTCCTCCGGGACAGGGGTTGAACAATGAGCAGTTCTTC.

This chain links TRBV28 with TRBJ1-5; tentatively, D is TRBD1 (6 bases). CDR1 is MDHEN, CDR2 SYDVKM, per germline. Trimming removed 6 bases at V and 1 base at J, with 10 bases between. The CDR3 extends over 14 amino acids. The CDR3 DNA is TGTGCCAGCAGCAGCAGGGGAAGCAATCAGCCCCAGCATTTT. As protein: CASSSRGSNQPQHF.

The gene calls are TRBV12-5 and TRBJ2-1; D possibly corresponds to TRBD1 (6 bases). Germline CDR1 reads LGHNT; CDR2 reads FRNRAP. Trimming took off 4 bases at V and 4 bases at J, with 14 bases between the two ends. The CDR3 contains 15 residues. The CDR3 is CASGWPGQGYNEQFF. The CDR3 nucleotides read TGTGCTAGTGGTTGGCCGGGCCAGGGGTACAATGAGCAGTTCTTC.

This clone was observed a handful of times. The CDR3 region has the DNA TGCGCCAGCAGTGAGACAGGGTTCGAGCAGTACTTC. Translating gives CASSETGFEQYF. This chain links TRBV10-2 with TRBJ2-5; D might be TRBD1 (6 bases). TRBJ2-7 explains the end of the DNA better; the J call may be wrong. There are 12 residues in the CDR3. The germline gives CDR1 WSHSY, CDR2 SAAADI.

V is TRBV5-6 and J is TRBJ2-2, with no clear D. With 2 bases removed from V and 1 base from J, the gap between germline ends came to 6 bases. The CDR3 totals 14 residues. Germline V CDR1 and CDR2: SGHDT, YYEEEE. CDR3: CASSFEMNTGELFF. The CDR3 DNA sequence: TGTGCCAGCAGCTTCGAGATGAACACCGGGGAGCTGTTTTTT.

The chain joins TRBV5-1 to TRBJ2-2, with 7 bases aligning to TRBD1. V lost 1 base, J lost 3 bases, and 3 bases stayed unmatched. Germline assignment: CDR1 SGHRS and CDR2 YFSETQ. This CDR3 spans 15 amino acids. CDR3 in amino acids: CASSLLGGDTGELFF. The CDR3 DNA is TGCGCCAGCAGCTTGTTAGGGGGCGACACCGGGGAGCTGTTTTTT. Filled out from reference TRBV5-1 and TRBJ2-2, the complete variable domain reads KAGVTQTPRYLIKTRGQQVTLSCSPISGHRSVSWYQQTPGQGLQFLFEYFSETQRNKGNFPGRFSGRQFSNSRSEMNVSTLELGDSALYLCASSLLGGDTGELFFGEGSRLTVL.